Sequencing of this T cell receptor beta chain was carried out in a study of T cell responses to AZD1222 COVID-19 vaccine. In the case of this clone: The antigen is not known. The same CDR3 can be traced to other DNA sequences in this sample.

Whole-study results and caveats: Among spike-specific TCRs, nearly half reportedly target unmutated variant regions. Among AZD1222 vaccinees, only five or six were seropositive at baseline. Donors were chiefly white British, with a greater number of females, and clonal diversity was perhaps underestimated.

This CDR3 has 13 residues. V was cut by 5 bases and J by 0 bases, with 7 bases left in between. Germline V lookup: CDR1 MDHEN, CDR2 SYDVKM. The assay was immunoSEQ multiplex PCR, and TCRdb's table has in-frame clones only and misses some. The table shows some 170,000 clones, with roughly nine tenths occurring only once. The receptor was isolated from an adult in good health. The V call is TRBV28, the J call TRBJ1-2; D unclear. Sample: peripheral blood, taken on day 0 of AZD1222 vaccination. The CDR3 here is CASSNPPNYGYTF. CDR3 sequence (DNA): TGTGCCAGCAGTAATCCCCCTAACTATGGCTACACCTTC.